These T cell receptor beta chains were read from a single sample in a study of response to subunit inactivated influenza vaccine. TCRdb analysed the RT-PCR reads with MiXCR anew, one entry per CDR3 protein. The data show about 650,000 distinct CDR3 sequences, approximately 15% seen once. Sequenced here: PBMCs from blood, sampled less than 13 days after vaccination. The receptors originated from a man in his forties or fifties who received an inactivated influenza vaccine. Both conserved end residues are part of each CDR3. D genes are given only for firm matches. Size tells how often a clone was seen (once, few, many) or the class of an expanded clone, and some rows leave it out.

d_call,clone_size,v_call,j_call,cdr3_nt,cdr3_aa
.,many,TRBV7-2,TRBJ2-3,TGTGCCAGCAGCTTAGTGGCGGGGGCCTACACAGATACGCAGTATTTT,CASSLVAGAYTDTQYF
.,few,TRBV12-3/TRBV12-4,TRBJ2-7,TGTGCCAGCAGTTTCAGCGGGACAGGGACTAGCATGTCCGAGCAGTACTTC,CASSFSGTGTSMSEQYF
.,few,TRBV4-3,TRBJ1-2,TGCGCCAGCAGCCAAGAAGTCCCTGGACAGATTATTGGCTACACCTTC,CASSQEVPGQIIGYTF
TRBD1,few,TRBV5-4,TRBJ2-1,TGTGCCAGCAGCGACAGGGGGTCTAACAATGAGCAGTTCTTC,CASSDRGSNNEQFF
TRBD2,.,TRBV20-1,TRBJ2-2,TGCAGTGCACTTAGCGGGGGGGCCTCCGGGGAGCTGTTTTTT,CSALSGGASGELFF
TRBD1,.,TRBV6-1,TRBJ2-5,TGTGCCAGCAGACCAATCCGGGACAGCCAAGAGACCCAGTACTTC,CASRPIRDSQETQYF
TRBD1,.,TRBV2,TRBJ2-7,TGTGCCAGCAGTGAGGGGAACAGGGGAGTTGACGAGCAGTACTTC,CASSEGNRGVDEQYF
.,.,TRBV3-1,TRBJ2-7,TGTGCCAGCAGCCAAGGGGGATTGGGGGAGCAGTACTTC,CASSQGGLGEQYF
.,.,TRBV5-6,TRBJ2-4,TGTGCCAGCAGCTTGGATAGGGGAAGACTAGCCAAAAACATTCAGTACTTC,CASSLDRGRLAKNIQYF
.,.,TRBV6-1,TRBJ2-2,TGTGCCAGCAGTGTTACGTCGGGGAGTACCGGGGAGCTGTTTTTT,CASSVTSGSTGELFF
TRBD1,.,TRBV12-3/TRBV12-4,TRBJ1-6,TGTGCCAGCAGGGTAGGGACAGAATTTAATTCACCCCTCCACTTT,CASRVGTEFNSPLHF
TRBD2,few,TRBV12-3/TRBV12-4,TRBJ2-3,TGTGCCAGCAGTCGGGGACTAGCGGGGGGGCCGGGCACAGATACGCAGTATTTT,CASSRGLAGGPGTDTQYF
.,few,TRBV7-8,TRBJ1-2,TGTGCCAGCAGGGCCGGCCGGTTTGACTATGGCTACACCTTC,CASRAGRFDYGYTF
TRBD2,few,TRBV10-3,TRBJ2-4,TGTGCCATCAGTGACCCTAGCGGTCTAGCCAAAAACATTCAGTACTTC,CAISDPSGLAKNIQYF
TRBD1,few,TRBV25-1,TRBJ2-7,TGTGCCAGCGGGTACGACAGGGTTCCCTACGAGCAGTACTTC,CASGYDRVPYEQYF
TRBD1,.,TRBV6-1,TRBJ2-1,TGTGCCAGCACAACGGACAGGTACTCCTACAATGAGCAGTTCTTC,CASTTDRYSYNEQFF
.,many,TRBV7-2,TRBJ2-2,TGTGCCAGCAGCTTAGCGCATAGAGGGATTGAGCTGTTTTTT,CASSLAHRGIELFF
.,few,TRBV3-1,TRBJ2-5,TGTGCCAGCAGCCAAGATACAGGAGCGGCCAAACGGGAGACCCAGTACTTC,CASSQDTGAAKRETQYF
.,many,TRBV29-1,TRBJ2-7,TGCAGCGTTAAGGAGGGCTTCTCCTACGAGCAGTACTTC,CSVKEGFSYEQYF
TRBD2,.,TRBV7-2,TRBJ2-3,TGTGCCAAAACTGGGAGCGGGAGACCCACAGATACGCAGTATTTT,CAKTGSGRPTDTQYF
TRBD2,few,TRBV29-1,TRBJ2-7,TGCAGCGTGGAGCGGGGCTCGTACGAGCAGTACTTC,CSVERGSYEQYF
TRBD1,once,TRBV6-1,TRBJ2-5,TGTGCCAGCAGTGAGGGGACAGTCGGGGAGACCCAGTACTTC,CASSEGTVGETQYF
.,.,TRBV10-3,TRBJ2-7,TGTGCCATTGCCCCCGGGACGGCCCCCTACGAGCAGTACTTC,CAIAPGTAPYEQYF
.,.,TRBV7-9,TRBJ2-1,TGTGCCAGCAGATCAGGACGGGTGGGATACAATGAGCAGTTCTTC,CASRSGRVGYNEQFF
.,.,TRBV6-5,TRBJ1-5,TGTGCCAGCAGTTACTCCGGGGGTTGGAGCAATCAGCCCCAGCATTTT,CASSYSGGWSNQPQHF
.,few,TRBV4-3,TRBJ2-1,TGCGCCAGCAGCCAAGCCCCTCGATTAAGTAGGTACAATGAGCAGTTCTTC,CASSQAPRLSRYNEQFF
.,.,TRBV28,TRBJ2-7,TGTGCCAGCAGTTTCCCCGGCTTAATGTGCGATTTC,CASSFPGLMCDF
.,few,TRBV20-1,TRBJ1-6,TGCAGTGCTGGGGGCGGAAGAAACTTAAATTCACCCCTCCACTTT,CSAGGGRNLNSPLHF
TRBD1,.,TRBV5-1,TRBJ1-4,TGCGCCAGCAGCGGACAGGGGAACGGTGAAAAACTGTTTTTT,CASSGQGNGEKLFF
.,few,TRBV21-1,TRBJ2-7,TGTGCCAGCAGCAACCCGGGACAGGGGGGGTTCGAGCAGTACTTC,CASSNPGQGGFEQYF
.,few,TRBV7-9,TRBJ2-5,TGTGCCAGCAGCTTGCAGGGGAACGCACAGACCCAGTACTTC,CASSLQGNAQTQYF
TRBD2,few,TRBV5-1,TRBJ2-2,TGCGCCAGCAGCGAGTCTAGCGGGACCGGGGAGCTGTTTTTT,CASSESSGTGELFF
TRBD1,.,TRBV7-9,TRBJ1-2,TGTGCCAGCAGCTCTAGGGACAGGGAGAAAAATGATGGCTACACCTTC,CASSSRDREKNDGYTF
.,.,TRBV7-2,TRBJ2-1,TGTGCCAGCAGCTTAGACACCTACTCCTACAATGAGCAGTTCTTC,CASSLDTYSYNEQFF
TRBD2,.,TRBV6-1,TRBJ2-4,TGTGCCAGCAGCCACGGGGGGTTGGGGAACATTCAGTACTTC,CASSHGGLGNIQYF
TRBD2,.,TRBV29-1,TRBJ2-3,TGCGGCGTTGAAGGGTCCGGGAGGACTAGCGGGAGACTAGCAGATACGCAGTATTTT,CGVEGSGRTSGRLADTQYF
TRBD2,many,TRBV5-1,TRBJ2-1,TGCGCCAGCAGACGAGTTAGCGGGAATCTGAATGAGCAGTTCTTC,CASRRVSGNLNEQFF
.,many,TRBV7-9,TRBJ1-3,TGTGCCAGCAGCTTACCAGGGTACTCTGGAAACACCATATATTTT,CASSLPGYSGNTIYF
TRBD1,many,TRBV4-2,TRBJ1-4,TGTGCCAGCAGCCAAGAACCGGGACAGGGGTGGGAAAAACTGTTTTTT,CASSQEPGQGWEKLFF
TRBD2,few,TRBV20-1,TRBJ2-5,TGCAGTGCTAGAGAGGGAGGGCCGCAGAAGATGAGAGAGACCCAGTACTTC,CSAREGGPQKMRETQYF
TRBD2,.,TRBV20-1,TRBJ2-3,TGCAGTGCTCCTAGTAGCGGGGTCCCCACAGATACGCAGTATTTT,CSAPSSGVPTDTQYF
.,many,TRBV7-9,TRBJ2-3,TGTGCCAGCAGCTTCACAGGGAGCACAGATACGCAGTATTTT,CASSFTGSTDTQYF
.,few,TRBV4-1,TRBJ2-7,TGCGCCAGCAGCCATCTCGACCTCTCCTACGAGCAGTACTTC,CASSHLDLSYEQYF
.,few,TRBV6-2/TRBV6-3,TRBJ1-5,TGTGCCAGCGTTGAGGGACGCAATCAGCCCCAGCATTTT,CASVEGRNQPQHF